This entry is about one T cell receptor beta chain. This clonotype was picked up many times. Its antigen specificity is not known. Base qualities are missing; no much larger clone stands one base away. Via the germline V gene (reference sequence), CDR1 is MNHEY and CDR2 SMNVEV. Relative to germline, V is 10 bases shorter and J is 7 bases shorter, with 13 bases between their ends. The CDR3 sequence holds 12 residues, the cysteine and phenylalanine included. The DNA shown is the 36-base CDR3, in frame from base 1. Library preparation employed PCR. Instrument on record: Illumina HiSeq 4000. Bulk TCR libraries were made following a previously described method, with the TCR primers given in Table S5. The Qiagen AllPrep DNA/RNA kit was used to purify total RNA. Before analysis, reads from multiple sequencing runs of one library were combined. The original pipeline was this. Only reads with exact TCR constant sequence were kept, trimmed to 150 nt, and grouped by their 12-nt molecular barcodes. Reads within each barcode group were sub-clustered using a 15% Levenshtein threshold, and quality-weighted consensus sequences were constructed for each RNA molecule. Non-functional sequences were excluded, and lower-count sequences lying one edit away from another sequence were also excluded. Based on fitting two negative binomial distributions, any barcode sub-cluster with under 20% of the maximum read count was discarded. TCRdb ran its own pipeline on the public reads, namely fastp trimming at Q25 and MiXCR clone calling, and kept in-frame beta chains. Each entry merges the rows of one CDR3 protein and shows their most common DNA and genes. V and J calls and clone size were set by TCRdb, not the authors. The sample table lists some 650,000 distinct CDR3 sequences, approximately 20% of them with a count of one. Together, the top ten hold 0.7% to 1% of the sample.

The record originates from a study of molecular identifiers for immune sequencing clone quantification (dated by TCRdb to the late 2010s). About the full investigation: In a replicate experiment, RNA from about 21,000 or 97,000 naive CD8 T cells was split into five aliquots, four of which were sequenced. The study was a methods study using CD8 T cells to benchmark molecular-identifier clustering-based TCR repertoire sequencing (MIDCIRS) and TCR RNA copy counting.

Libraries of naive CD8 T cells were built from anywhere between roughly 17,000 and 1,000,000 sorted cells, with 10%, 30% or 50% of the purified RNA used. Naive CD8 T cells were FACS-sorted as CD8+CD4-CCR7+CD45RA+ on a BD FACSAria II into RLT Plus buffer. To test detection sensitivity, Jurkat RNA equivalent to about ten TCR copies was spiked into samples of about 19,000-1,000,000 naive CD8 T cells. CD8 T cells were enriched using RosetteSep CD8+ T Cell Enrichment Cocktail and Ficoll-Paque, and the enriched cells then underwent ACK red cell lysis. Results the study describes overall, beyond this receptor: When barcode sub-clustering was left out, chimeric consensus sequences inflated TCR diversity, with chimeras reaching as high as 47%. In CMV-specific effector cells, over 99% of molecules were held by clones above 20 RNA copies, whereas under 1% of molecules were held by such clones in naive cells. Modeling estimated 2.5 to 3.5 recovered TCR RNA copies per cell, compared with approximately 10 by digital PCR, which implies 30% to 35% capture efficiency. The sizes of highly expanded clones could end up underestimated when identical TCR molecules share a barcode. Naive libraries contained spiked-in Jurkat TCR RNA (approximately ten copies' worth), which is not part of the donor repertoire. Spiked-in Jurkat TCR RNA equivalent to a single cell was reported to be detectable even among more than 900,000 naive CD8 T cells.

This chain is built from TRBV27 and TRBJ1-4, with the D gene not confidently named. This TCR came from a human donor in good health. Some libraries in this study had Jurkat cell RNA spiked in. Sample: naive CD8+ T cells from blood, with Jurkat cell RNA spiked in. The intended sense of this specimen's cell subset or site label: FACS-sorted CD8+CD4-CCR7+CD45RA+ naive T cells. The sequenced DNA: TGTGCCACAGGATCGGGAGGTGAAAAACTGTTTTTT. It specifies CATGSGGEKLFF.